The text below deals with one T cell receptor beta chain. What it binds is not known. The data belong to a study of blood T cells in healthy people across ages. A second roughly 6 to 11 cycle PCR used barcoded and J-beta primers. TCRdb called the 5' RACE reads again in MiXCR, with one record for every CDR3 protein. In the table there are about 1.7 million distinct CDR3 sequences, 25% to 30% of which are singletons. Study conclusions and caveats: Diversity of TCR beta per million T cells declined in a roughly linear way with age. There were more naive CD4+ cells and higher diversity in long-lived donors than in aged donors.

V was trimmed by 4 bases and J by 3 bases, leaving 13 bases between them. The germline V gene encodes CDR1 SGHTA and CDR2 FQGTGA. The CDR3 loop spans 15 amino acids. The receptor's source is a woman between 25 and 40 years old in good health. The J gene is TRBJ2-1, the V gene TRBV7-3; either TRBD1 or TRBD2 may supply D (5 bases each). The sample was blood. The CDR3 sequence: CASSSQGPDYNEQFF. The CDR3 DNA reads TGTGCCAGCAGCTCCCAGGGACCGGACTACAATGAGCAGTTCTTC.